This T cell receptor (beta chain) was recovered during a study of CD8+ T cells in alopecia areata. Overall study findings and caveats: Normal-skin resident alphabeta T cells also appear among scalp sample sequences. Elevated clonality characterized lesional scalp relative to normal scalp, particularly in alopecia totalis/universalis.

This CDR3 has 16 residues. The V segment lost 5 bases and the J segment 0 bases; nucleotides outside the gene matches: 6. Per germline, CDR1 MDHEN and CDR2 SYDVKM. RNA extraction and reverse transcription yielded cDNA as sequencing template. Libraries were prepared by immunoSEQ multiplex PCR; TCRdb keeps only in-frame clonotypes and omits some of them. The sample consists of some 120,000 clones, approximately 47% of them appearing once. The authors sorted CD4+ and CD8+ T cells from PBMCs. To note about this clone: What it binds is not known.

The receptor was derived from a human donor with alopecia areata. Sequenced input: NKG2D-low CD8+ T cells sorted from blood. The rearrangement links TRBV28 to TRBJ2-4; 8 positions agree with TRBD1. This CDR3 reads CASSPRQGLAKNIQYF. In DNA, the CDR3 is TGTGCCAGCAGTCCCCGACAGGGGCTAGCCAAAAACATTCAGTACTTC.